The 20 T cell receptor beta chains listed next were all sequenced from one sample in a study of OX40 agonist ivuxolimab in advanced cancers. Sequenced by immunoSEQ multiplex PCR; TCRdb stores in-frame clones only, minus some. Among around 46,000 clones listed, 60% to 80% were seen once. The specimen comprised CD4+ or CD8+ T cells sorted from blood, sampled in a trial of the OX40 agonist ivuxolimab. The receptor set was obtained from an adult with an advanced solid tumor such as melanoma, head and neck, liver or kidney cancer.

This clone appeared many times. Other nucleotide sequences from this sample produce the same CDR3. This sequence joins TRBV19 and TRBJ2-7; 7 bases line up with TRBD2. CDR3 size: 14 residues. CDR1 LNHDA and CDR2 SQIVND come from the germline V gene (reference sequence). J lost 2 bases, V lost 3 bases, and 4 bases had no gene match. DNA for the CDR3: TGTGCCAGTAGTATTGGGGAGGGTCCCTACGAGCAGTACTTC. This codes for CASSIGEGPYEQYF.

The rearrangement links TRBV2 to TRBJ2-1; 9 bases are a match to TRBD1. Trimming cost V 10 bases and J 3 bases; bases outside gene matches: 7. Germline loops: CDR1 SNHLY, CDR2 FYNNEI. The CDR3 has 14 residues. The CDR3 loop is CATIWDRDYNEQFF. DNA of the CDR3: TGTGCCACCATTTGGGACAGGGACTACAATGAGCAGTTCTTC.

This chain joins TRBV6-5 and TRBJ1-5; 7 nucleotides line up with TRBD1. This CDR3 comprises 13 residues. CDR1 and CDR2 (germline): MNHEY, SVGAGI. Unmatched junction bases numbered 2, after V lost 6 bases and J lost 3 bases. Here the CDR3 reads CASRTGYNQPQHF. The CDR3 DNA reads TGTGCCAGCAGGACAGGGTACAATCAGCCCCAGCATTTT.

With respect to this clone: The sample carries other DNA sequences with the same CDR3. CDR3 coding DNA: TGCAGCGTTTTGACTAGCGGATACAATGAGCAGTTCTTC. Protein sequence: CSVLTSGYNEQFF. The gene calls are TRBV29-1 and TRBJ2-1; 9 nucleotides line up with TRBD2. The V gene end was trimmed by 5 bases and the J gene end by 4 bases; junction bases not matched to a gene: 3. Germline V gene lookup returns CDR1 SQVTM and CDR2 ANQGSEA. There are 13 residues in the CDR3.

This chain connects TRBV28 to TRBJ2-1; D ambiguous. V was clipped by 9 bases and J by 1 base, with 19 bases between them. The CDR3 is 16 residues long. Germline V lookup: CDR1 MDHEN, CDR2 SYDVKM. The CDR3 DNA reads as TGTGCCAGTAACGTTGGCGGAGCAAGATCCTACAATGAGCAGTTCTTC. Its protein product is CASNVGGARSYNEQFF.

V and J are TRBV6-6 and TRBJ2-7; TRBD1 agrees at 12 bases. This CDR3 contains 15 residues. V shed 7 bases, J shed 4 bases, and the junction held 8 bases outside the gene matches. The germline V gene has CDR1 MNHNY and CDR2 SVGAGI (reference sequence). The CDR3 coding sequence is TGTGCCAGCAAACCATGGGGACAGGGGGCTTACGAGCAGTACTTC. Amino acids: CASKPWGQGAYEQYF.

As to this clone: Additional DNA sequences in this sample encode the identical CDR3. CDR3 region: CASSRIGTSGRETQYF. CDR3 sequence (DNA): TGCGCCAGCAGCAGAATCGGGACTAGCGGGAGGGAGACCCAGTACTTC. The chain links TRBV5-1 to TRBJ2-5, with 15 bases lining up with TRBD2. V lost 4 bases and J lost 5; bases outside the gene matches: 6. The length of the CDR3 is 16 residues. Germline CDR1 is SGHRS and CDR2 is YFSETQ.

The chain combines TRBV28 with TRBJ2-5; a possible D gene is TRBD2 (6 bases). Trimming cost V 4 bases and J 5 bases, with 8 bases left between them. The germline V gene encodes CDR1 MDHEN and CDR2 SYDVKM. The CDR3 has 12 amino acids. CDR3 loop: CASSSRGETQYF. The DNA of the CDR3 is TGTGCCAGCAGTTCCCGGGGGGAGACCCAGTACTTC. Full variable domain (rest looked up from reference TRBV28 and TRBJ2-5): DVKVTQSSRYLVKRTGEKVFLECVQDMDHENMFWYRQDPGLGLRLIYFSYDVKMKEKGDIPEGYSVSREKKERFSLILESASTNQTSMYLCASSSRGETQYFGPGTRLLVL.

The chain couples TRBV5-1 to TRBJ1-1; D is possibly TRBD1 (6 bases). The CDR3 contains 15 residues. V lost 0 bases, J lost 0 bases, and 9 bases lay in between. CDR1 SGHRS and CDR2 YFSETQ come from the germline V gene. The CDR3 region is CASSLVGGLNTEAFF. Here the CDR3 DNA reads TGCGCCAGCAGCTTGGTAGGGGGGTTGAACACTGAAGCTTTCTTT.

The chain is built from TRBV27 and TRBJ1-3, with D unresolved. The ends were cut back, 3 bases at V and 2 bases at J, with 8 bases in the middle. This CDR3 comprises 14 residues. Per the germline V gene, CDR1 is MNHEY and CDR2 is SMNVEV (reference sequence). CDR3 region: CASSFYGPGNTIYF. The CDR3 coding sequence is TGTGCCAGCAGTTTTTATGGACCTGGAAACACCATATATTTT.

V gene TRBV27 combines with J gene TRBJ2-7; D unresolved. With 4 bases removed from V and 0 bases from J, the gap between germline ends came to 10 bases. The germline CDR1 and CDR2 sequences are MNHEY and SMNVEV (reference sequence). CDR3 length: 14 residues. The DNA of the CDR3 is TGTGCCAGCAGTTCTCCCCCCCGCTCCTACGAGCAGTACTTC. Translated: CASSSPPRSYEQYF.

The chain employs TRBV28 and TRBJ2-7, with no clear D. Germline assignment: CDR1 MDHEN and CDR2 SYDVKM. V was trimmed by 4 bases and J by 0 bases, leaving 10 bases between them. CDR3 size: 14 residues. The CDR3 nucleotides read TGTGCCAGCAGTTGGAAAGCGAGCTCCTACGAGCAGTACTTC. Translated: CASSWKASSYEQYF.

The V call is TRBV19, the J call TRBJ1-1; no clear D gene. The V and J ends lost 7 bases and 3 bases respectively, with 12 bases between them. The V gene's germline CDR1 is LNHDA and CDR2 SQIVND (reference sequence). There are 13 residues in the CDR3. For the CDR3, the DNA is TGTGCCAGTAATCCCCGTCGGGACACTGAAGCTTTCTTT. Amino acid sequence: CASNPRRDTEAFF.

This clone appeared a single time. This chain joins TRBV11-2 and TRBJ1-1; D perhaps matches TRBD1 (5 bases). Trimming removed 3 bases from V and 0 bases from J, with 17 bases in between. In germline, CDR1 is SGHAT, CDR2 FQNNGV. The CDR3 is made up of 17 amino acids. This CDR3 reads CASSFRRVSGVNTEAFF. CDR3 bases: TGTGCCAGCAGCTTCCGCAGGGTATCCGGGGTGAACACTGAAGCTTTCTTT. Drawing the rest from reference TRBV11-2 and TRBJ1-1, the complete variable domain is EAGVAQSPRYKIIEKRQSVAFWCNPISGHATLYWYQQILGQGPKLLIQFQNNGVVDDSQLPKDRFSAERLKGVDSTLKIQPAKLEDSAVYLCASSFRRVSGVNTEAFFGQGTRLTVV.

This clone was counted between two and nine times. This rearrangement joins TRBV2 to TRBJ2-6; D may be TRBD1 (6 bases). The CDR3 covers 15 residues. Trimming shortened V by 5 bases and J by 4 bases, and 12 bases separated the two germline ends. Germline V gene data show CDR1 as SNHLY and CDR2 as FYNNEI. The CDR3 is CASSKGTLGANVLTF. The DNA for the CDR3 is TGTGCCAGCAGTAAGGGGACACTCGGGGCCAACGTCCTGACTTTC. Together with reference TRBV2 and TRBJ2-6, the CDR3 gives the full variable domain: EPEVTQTPSHQVTQMGQEVILRCVPISNHLYFYWYRQILGQKVEFLVSFYNNEISEKSEIFDDQFSVERPDGSNFTLKIRSTKLEDSAMYFCASSKGTLGANVLTFGAGSRLTVL.

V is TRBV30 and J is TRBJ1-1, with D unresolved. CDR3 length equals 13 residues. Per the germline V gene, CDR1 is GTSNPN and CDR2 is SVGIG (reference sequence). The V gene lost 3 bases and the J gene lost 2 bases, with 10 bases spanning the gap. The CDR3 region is CAWRSRTNTEAFF. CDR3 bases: TGTGCCTGGAGAAGCCGGACCAACACTGAAGCTTTCTTT.

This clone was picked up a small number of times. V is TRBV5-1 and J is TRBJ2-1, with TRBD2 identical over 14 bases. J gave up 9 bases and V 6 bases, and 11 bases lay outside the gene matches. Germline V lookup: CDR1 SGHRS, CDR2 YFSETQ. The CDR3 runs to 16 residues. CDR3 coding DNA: TGCGCCAGCACGGCCGGGACTAGCGGGAGTTTTTTTGAGCAGTTCTTC. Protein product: CASTAGTSGSFFEQFF.

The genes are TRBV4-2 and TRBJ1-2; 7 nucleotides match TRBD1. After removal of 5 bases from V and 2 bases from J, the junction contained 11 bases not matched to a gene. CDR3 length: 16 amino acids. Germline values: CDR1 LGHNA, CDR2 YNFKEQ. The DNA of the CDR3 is TGTGCCAGCAGCTCTGCTCGGACAGGATCAAACTATGGCTACACCTTC. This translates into CASSSARTGSNYGYTF.

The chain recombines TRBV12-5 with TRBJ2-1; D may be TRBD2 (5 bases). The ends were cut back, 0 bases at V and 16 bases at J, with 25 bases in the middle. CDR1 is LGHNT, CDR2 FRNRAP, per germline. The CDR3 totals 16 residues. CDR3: CASGLVRDEVRGSRFF. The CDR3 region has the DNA TGTGCTAGTGGTTTGGTACGCGACGAGGTTCGAGGGAGTAGATTCTTC.

The CDR3 DNA sequence: TGTGCCATCAGTGCGGAGGAAAACTATGGCTACACCTTC. This translates into CAISAEENYGYTF. This sequence joins TRBV10-3 and TRBJ1-2, with no clear D. In germline, CDR1 is ENHRY, CDR2 SYGVKD. V lost 4 bases to trimming and J lost 2 bases, with 8 bases between them. The length of the CDR3 is 13 residues.